A single sample gave rise to the 7 T cell receptor beta chains below, sequenced in a study of cytomegalovirus exposure and HLA in healthy donors. It was with 60 Vbeta and 13 Jbeta primers that the PCR ran. Libraries were prepared by immunoSEQ multiplex PCR; TCRdb keeps only in-frame clonotypes and omits some of them. Here the sample spans around 130,000 clones, about 74% being singletons. Material for sequencing was PBMCs. Receptor source: a woman aged 60-75 years in good health and CMV-seronegative.

The chain combines TRBV19 with TRBJ2-3; D is unresolved. This CDR3 has 14 amino acids. The V and J ends lost 3 bases and 1 base respectively, with 8 bases between them. Per the germline V gene, CDR1 is LNHDA and CDR2 is SQIVND (reference sequence). CDR3 nucleotide sequence: TGTGCCAGTAGTATTCGCGTTGGCACAGATACGCAGTATTTT. Translated, it gives CASSIRVGTDTQYF.

The V gene is TRBV29-1, the J gene TRBJ2-1; the match to TRBD2 covers 9 bases. This CDR3 region has 15 residues. Germline CDR1 is SQVTM and CDR2 is ANQGSEA. The ends lost 7 bases at V and 6 bases at J; junction bases unmatched: 13. CDR3 sequence reads: CSAYGGLAGSNEQFF. Written as DNA, the CDR3 is TGCAGCGCCTACGGAGGGCTAGCGGGGAGCAATGAGCAGTTCTTC.

CDR3 protein: CASSFTSGRVRREQYF. In DNA, the CDR3 is TGTGCCAGCAGTTTTACTAGCGGGAGGGTGAGGCGCGAGCAGTACTTC. V gene TRBV28 combines with J gene TRBJ2-7; TRBD2 agrees at 13 bases. CDR1 and CDR2 (germline): MDHEN, SYDVKM. With V trimmed by 3 bases and J by 6 bases, 8 bases remained unmatched. The CDR3 spans 16 residues. Looking up the rest from reference TRBV28 and TRBJ2-7 gives the full variable domain: DVKVTQSSRYLVKRTGEKVFLECVQDMDHENMFWYRQDPGLGLRLIYFSYDVKMKEKGDIPEGYSVSREKKERFSLILESASTNQTSMYLCASSFTSGRVRREQYFGPGTRLTVT.

The chain couples TRBV7-9 to TRBJ2-5, with TRBD1 matching over 7 bases. V shed 8 bases, J shed 1 base, and the junction held 4 bases outside the gene matches. Germline-derived CDR1 and CDR2 are SEHNR and FQNEAQ (reference sequence). The CDR3 spans 13 residues. The CDR3 spells CASARDSQETQYF. DNA for the CDR3: TGTGCCAGCGCCCGGGACAGCCAAGAGACCCAGTACTTC.

This sequence joins TRBV7-7 and TRBJ2-2; D unresolved. Trimming cost V 2 bases and J 1 base, with 8 bases left between them. Germline-derived CDR1 and CDR2 are SSHAT and FNYEAQ (reference sequence). The CDR3 is made up of 15 amino acids. Here the CDR3 reads CASSLSPGNTGELFF. The CDR3 bases are TGTGCCAGCAGCTTATCCCCAGGGAACACCGGGGAGCTGTTTTTT.

A few counts support this clone. The chain links TRBV28 to TRBJ2-2, with 11 positions matching TRBD1. The germline CDR1 and CDR2 sequences are MDHEN and SYDVKM. The trim removed 6 bases at V and 6 bases at J, leaving 12 bases unmatched. The CDR3 is 17 residues long. In DNA form, the CDR3 reads TGTGCCAGCAGCCTCCCGGGACAGGGGGAGGGGGCCGGGGAGCTGTTTTTT. Protein product: CASSLPGQGEGAGELFF.

This clone appeared once. The rearrangement joins TRBV5-1 to TRBJ1-1; D unclear. This CDR3 is 14 amino acids long. Trimming removed 4 bases from V and 1 base from J, with 11 bases in between. Germline lookup yields CDR1 SGHRS and CDR2 YFSETQ. CDR3 loop: CASSPGHSNTEAFF. The CDR3 bases are TGCGCCAGCAGCCCGGGTCACTCGAACACTGAAGCTTTCTTT.